The rows below give T cell receptor beta chains drawn from one sample of a study of blood T cell repertoires in COVID-19. TCRdb's copy holds only in-frame clones and misses some; the assay was immunoSEQ multiplex PCR. The sample yields 120,000 or so clones, approximately 83% seen once. The sample comprised peripheral blood. The receptor set was obtained from a woman over 75 with acute or convalescent COVID-19. Both conserved end residues are part of each CDR3. A D gene is named only where the DNA matches it firmly. Only some rows state a clone size, as once, few, many or a class for expanded clones.

TRBV6-5	TRBD1	NA	TRBJ1-1	TGTGCCAGCAGTTACGAATCCGGACAGGGAAGGAGACCTTTCTTT	CASSYESGQGRRPFF
TRBV7-9	TRBD1	NA	TRBJ1-1	TGTGCCAGCAGCCCGCCGGGGACAGGGAGAAACACTGAAGCTTTCTTT	CASSPPGTGRNTEAFF
TRBV3-1/TRBV3-2	TRBD1	NA	TRBJ2-1	TGTGCCAGCAGCCAAGATGGGTTCGGCGGGACAGGGCCTGTCGATGAGCAGTTCTTC	CASSQDGFGGTGPVDEQFF
TRBV5-6	NA	NA	TRBJ1-2	TGTGCCAGCAGCCCTTCAGGCAGGGAAGGCTACACCTTC	CASSPSGREGYTF
TRBV7-9	NA	NA	TRBJ1-6	TGTGCCAGCAGCTTTCTTAGGGGGAGCTCCTATAATTCACCCCTCCACTTT	CASSFLRGSSYNSPLHF
TRBV6-5	TRBD2	NA	TRBJ2-4	TGTGCCAGCACCCCCGGACTAGCGGGGCTAAACATTCAGTACTTC	CASTPGLAGLNIQYF
TRBV5-1	NA	once	TRBJ2-3	TGCGCCAGCAGCCTGGGCCAGGGCGGCACAGATACGCAGTATTTT	CASSLGQGGTDTQYF
TRBV2	TRBD2	once	TRBJ2-3	TGTGCCAGCAGCAACCGGGACTTCCGGGGGGGGCAGTATTTT	CASSNRDFRGGQYF
TRBV10-3	NA	NA	TRBJ1-2	TGTGCCATCAGTCCCCACTATGCGGGGGGCTACGGCTACACCTTC	CAISPHYAGGYGYTF
TRBV2	NA	NA	TRBJ1-2	TGTGCCAGCAGTGCCCGGGGTTCGAGCAACTATGGCTACACCTTC	CASSARGSSNYGYTF
TRBV7-9	TRBD1	NA	TRBJ1-2	TGTGCCACCGACAGGGAAAACTATGGCTACACCTTC	CATDRENYGYTF
TRBV6-6	NA	NA	TRBJ1-2	TGTGCCAGCAGTCACATGGGGGGGTCCGGCTTGGCGCATGGCTACACCTTC	CASSHMGGSGLAHGYTF
TRBV29-1	NA	NA	TRBJ2-1	TGCAGCGTACGAAATCGGGGGGCCGGGTACAATGAGCAGTTCTTC	CSVRNRGAGYNEQFF
TRBV11-1	NA	NA	TRBJ2-2	TGTGCCAGCAGCTTCGGCTGGCAGGGTGGTTCCGGGGAGCTGTTTTTT	CASSFGWQGGSGELFF
TRBV28	NA	NA	TRBJ1-1	TGTGCCAGCACCGAGAACCAAAACACTGAAGCTTTCTTT	CASTENQNTEAFF
TRBV18	NA	NA	TRBJ1-2	TGTGCCAGCTCACCAAGTGACAGTAGGGGCTACACCTTC	CASSPSDSRGYTF
TRBV5-8	NA	once	TRBJ2-3	TGTGCCAGCAGCCGGACAAGGAGCACAGATACGCAGTATTTT	CASSRTRSTDTQYF
TRBV7-9	NA	NA	TRBJ1-1	TGTGCCAGCAGCTCCCGACAGACAACTTTCCACTCTGAAGCTTTCTTT	CASSSRQTTFHSEAFF
TRBV5-8	TRBD1	NA	TRBJ1-5	TGTGCCAGCAGCCTGGACAGGGATCAGCCCCAGCATTTT	CASSLDRDQPQHF
TRBV19	NA	NA	TRBJ1-5	TGTGCCAGTAACTATCAGCCCCAGCATTTT	CASNYQPQHF
TRBV6-5	TRBD1	NA	TRBJ2-7	TGTGCCAGCAGTTATCCGGGACAGGGATCCGAGCAGTACTTC	CASSYPGQGSEQYF
TRBV11-1	TRBD2	NA	TRBJ2-7	TGTGCCAGCAGCCGGGCAAGCGGGAGCTCCTACGAGCAGTACTTC	CASSRASGSSYEQYF
TRBV7-8	NA	NA	TRBJ2-2	TGTGCCAGCAGCCTCAGGGGAACCGGGGAGCTGTTTTTT	CASSLRGTGELFF
TRBV29-1	NA	NA	TRBJ1-1	TGCAGCGTTGAGAGTCAGGGGACTGAAGCTTTCTTT	CSVESQGTEAFF
TRBV5-4	NA	NA	TRBJ2-3	TGTGCCAGCAGCGAACCGCCGGGTCGTACAGATACGCAGTATTTT	CASSEPPGRTDTQYF
TRBV24-1	TRBD1	NA	TRBJ1-1	TGTGCCACCAGCAAAACCAGGGGGCCGGCGGGCACTGAAGCTTTCTTT	CATSKTRGPAGTEAFF
TRBV5-5	NA	NA	TRBJ2-3	TGTGCCAGTCAGGGGTTAGATACGCAGTATTTT	CASQGLDTQYF
TRBV5-5	NA	NA	TRBJ2-2	TGTGCCAGCAGCCTGGATCTCGGGGAGCTGTTTTTT	CASSLDLGELFF
TRBV29-1	TRBD1	NA	TRBJ2-5	TGCAGCGGGACCGACAGGGGGCTTGGGACCCAGTACTTC	CSGTDRGLGTQYF
TRBV29-1	TRBD2	NA	TRBJ2-6	TGCAGCGTTGGGGGAGGGTCCGGGGCCAACGTCCTGACTTTC	CSVGGGSGANVLTF
TRBV7-9	TRBD1	NA	TRBJ1-4	TGTGCCAGCAGCTTTGTCGGGACAGGGGCGGAAAAACTGTTTTTT	CASSFVGTGAEKLFF
TRBV18	TRBD1	few	TRBJ1-2	TGTGCCAGCTCCCCCGGGACAGCACGGGGATATGGCTACACCTTC	CASSPGTARGYGYTF
TRBV10-3	NA	NA	TRBJ1-5	TGTGCCATCAGGGGGGAGGGCTTAAATCAGCCCCAGCATTTT	CAIRGEGLNQPQHF
TRBV7-9	NA	NA	TRBJ1-2	TGTGCCAGCAGCTCCGCCTCGGGGGGTGCTAACTATGGCTACACCTTC	CASSSASGGANYGYTF
TRBV9	NA	NA	TRBJ2-3	TGTGCCAGCAGCGGGGGGACTCCTACTAGCACAGATACGCAGTATTTT	CASSGGTPTSTDTQYF
TRBV14	NA	NA	TRBJ1-2	TGTGCCAGCAGCCAAAGGGGAAACTATGGCTACACCTTC	CASSQRGNYGYTF
TRBV4-1	NA	NA	TRBJ1-4	TGCGCCAGCAGCCGCAACGCCCGGGTTTGGGGCGCTAATGAAAAACTGTTTTTT	CASSRNARVWGANEKLFF
TRBV2	NA	NA	TRBJ1-1	TGTGCCAGCAGTGACGACCGCCAGGCTGAAGCTTTCTTT	CASSDDRQAEAFF
TRBV28	TRBD1	NA	TRBJ1-1	TGTGCCAGCCATGACTTCGACAGGGGACCGAACACTGAAGCTTTCTTT	CASHDFDRGPNTEAFF
TRBV10-3	NA	NA	TRBJ2-5	TGTGCCATCAGTCCTGGACAGCGCCAAGAGACCCAGTACTTC	CAISPGQRQETQYF
TRBV29-1	NA	NA	TRBJ1-1	TGCAGCGTTGGGGGGGGGCAGAGCAGTGAAGCTTTCTTT	CSVGGGQSSEAFF
TRBV28	NA	NA	TRBJ2-2	TGTGCCACTCGGGTCACCGGGGAGCTGTTTTTT	CATRVTGELFF
TRBV6-5	TRBD2	once	TRBJ2-7	TGTGCCAGCAGTTTAGGGTCGGGAGGGATCAACGAGCAGTACTTC	CASSLGSGGINEQYF
TRBV2	NA	NA	TRBJ1-1	TGTGCCAGCAGTGGGGGTGGGGCAGAAGCTTTCTTT	CASSGGGAEAFF
TRBV4-2	TRBD2	NA	TRBJ2-2	TGTGCCAGCAGCCAAGATCCGGGGGGGCGGAACACCGGGGAGCTGTTTTTT	CASSQDPGGRNTGELFF
TRBV3-1/TRBV3-2	TRBD2	NA	TRBJ2-1	TGTGCCAGCAGATCTGGCGGGGGGGCGGGTGAGCAGTTCTTC	CASRSGGGAGEQFF
TRBV6-6	NA	NA	TRBJ1-2	TGTGCCAGCAGAGACGAACTGACAGCTAACTATGGCTACACCTTC	CASRDELTANYGYTF
TRBV25-1	NA	NA	TRBJ2-7	TGTGCCAGCAGCGCCCTGACAGAAGCCTACGAGCAGTACTTC	CASSALTEAYEQYF
TRBV18	TRBD2	few	TRBJ2-7	TGTGCCAGCTCAAACAGAGCGGGGGGCTCGGGGACCTACGAGCAGTACTTC	CASSNRAGGSGTYEQYF
TRBV5-1	NA	NA	TRBJ2-1	TGCGCCAGCAGCTCCCCAGGGTACTACAATGAGCAGTTCTTC	CASSSPGYYNEQFF
TRBV5-5	NA	NA	TRBJ2-4	TGTGCCAGCAGCTTGGGACTAGCCAAAAACATTCAGTACTTC	CASSLGLAKNIQYF
TRBV29-1	NA	NA	TRBJ2-7	TGCAGCGTTGAAACAGGCGCCTACGAGCAGTACTTC	CSVETGAYEQYF
TRBV7-2	TRBD1	NA	TRBJ2-2	TGTGCCAGCAGCTTAGTTACCCCGGGACAGGGTACCACCGGGGAGCTGTTTTTT	CASSLVTPGQGTTGELFF
TRBV19	NA	NA	TRBJ1-1	TGTGCCAGTCGAACCGGGACACCGAACACTGAAGCTTTCTTT	CASRTGTPNTEAFF
TRBV29-1	NA	NA	TRBJ2-3	TGCAGCGCCCAACAGGGTACGCAGTATTTT	CSAQQGTQYF
TRBV24-1	NA	NA	TRBJ2-7	TGTGCCACCAGTGATCCCCGGGAGATCTACGAGCAGTACTTC	CATSDPREIYEQYF
TRBV11-2	TRBD2	few	TRBJ2-3	TGTGCCAGCAGCTTAGTCCCCGGGACTAGCGGGGGCAGTACGCAGTATTTT	CASSLVPGTSGGSTQYF
TRBV7-2	TRBD1	NA	TRBJ2-2	TGTGCCAGCAGCTCCCGGGACAGAAACACCGGGGAGCTGTTTTTT	CASSSRDRNTGELFF